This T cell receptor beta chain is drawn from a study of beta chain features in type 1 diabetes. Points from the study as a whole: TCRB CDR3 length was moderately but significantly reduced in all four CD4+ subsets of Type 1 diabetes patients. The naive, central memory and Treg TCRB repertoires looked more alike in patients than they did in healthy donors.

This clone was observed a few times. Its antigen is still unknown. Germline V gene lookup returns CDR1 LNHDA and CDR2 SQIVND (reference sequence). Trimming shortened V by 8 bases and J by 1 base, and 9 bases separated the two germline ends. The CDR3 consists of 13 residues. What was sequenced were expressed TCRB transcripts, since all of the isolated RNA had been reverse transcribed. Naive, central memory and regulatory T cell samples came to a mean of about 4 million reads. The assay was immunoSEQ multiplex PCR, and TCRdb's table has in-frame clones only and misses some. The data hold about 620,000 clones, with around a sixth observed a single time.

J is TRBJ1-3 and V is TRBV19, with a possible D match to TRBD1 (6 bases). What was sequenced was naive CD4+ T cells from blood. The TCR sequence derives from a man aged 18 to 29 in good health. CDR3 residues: CASQGGSGNTIYF. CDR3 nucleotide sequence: TGTGCCAGTCAAGGGGGATCTGGAAACACCATATATTTT.